Following are 29 T cell receptor beta chains from one sample sequenced in a study of blood T cell repertoires in COVID-19. Libraries were prepared by immunoSEQ multiplex PCR; TCRdb keeps only in-frame clonotypes and omits some of them. The sample shows fewer than 250,000 clones, 84% of them seen only once. The sample comprised peripheral blood. The receptors were gathered from a man aged 50-60 years with acute or convalescent COVID-19.

This chain connects TRBV18 to TRBJ1-2; possibly TRBD1 for D (6 bases). Trimming took 5 bases from V and 4 from J, leaving 26 bases between them. Germline V gives CDR1 KGHSH, CDR2 LQKENI. This CDR3 comprises 18 residues. The CDR3 sequence is CASSRFDPATGQLYGYTF. The CDR3 DNA follows: TGTGCCAGCTCAAGATTTGACCCCGCCACCGGACAGCTCTATGGCTACACCTTC.

This clone was seen only a few times. The sample has other DNA sequences that encode this CDR3 too. This CDR3 reads CASSSGTDTQYF. DNA for the CDR3: TGTGCCAGCAGTTCCGGGACAGATACGCAGTATTTT. V gene TRBV2 combines with J gene TRBJ2-3, with no clear D. V lost 5 bases, J lost 3 bases, and 6 bases lay in between. This CDR3 is 12 amino acids long. Germline V gene sequence: CDR1 SNHLY, CDR2 FYNNEI.

DNA for the CDR3: TGTGCCAGCAGCGGACCTGGGACAGGGGGCGATGAGCAGTTCTTC. Amino acids: CASSGPGTGGDEQFF. The chain joins TRBV25-1 to TRBJ2-1; 12 bases fit TRBD1. Germline CDR1 reads MGHDK; CDR2 reads SYGVNS. The trim removed 6 bases at V and 8 bases at J, leaving 8 bases unmatched. The CDR3 spans 15 residues.

V and J are TRBV5-1 and TRBJ2-1; 8 bases are a match to TRBD1. CDR1 SGHRS and CDR2 YFSETQ come from the germline V gene. This CDR3 region has 16 residues. V trimming: 0 bases; J trimming: 2 bases; junction bases outside the gene matches: 4. The CDR3 nucleotides are TGCGCCAGCAGCTTGGAGGGGGGACAGGCCTACAATGAGCAGTTCTTC. Residues: CASSLEGGQAYNEQFF.

The chain carries TRBV28 and TRBJ2-7; 8 nucleotides align to TRBD1. Germline CDR1 and CDR2: MDHEN and SYDVKM. V lost 3 bases and J lost 4; bases outside the gene matches: 8. The CDR3 is 15 residues long. In DNA, the CDR3 is TGTGCCAGCAGTTTGGGGGCAGGGGGCAGGTACGAGCAGTACTTC. Its translation: CASSLGAGGRYEQYF.

The V call is TRBV3-1 (or the pseudogene TRBV3-2), the J call TRBJ1-3; no reliable D call. Germline CDR1 and CDR2: LGHDT and YNNKEL (reference sequence). Trimming pared 1 base from V and 9 bases from J, leaving 13 bases between. The CDR3 loop spans 14 amino acids. CDR3 protein: CASSQVTRGVTIYF. The CDR3 DNA follows: TGTGCCAGCAGCCAAGTGACCCGGGGAGTCACCATATATTTT.

The rearrangement links TRBV10-3 to TRBJ2-5; the match to TRBD1 covers 10 bases. The length of the CDR3 is 18 residues. Germline CDR1 reads ENHRY; CDR2 reads SYGVKD. The junction had 11 bases not matched to a gene; V was cut back by 3 bases and J by 1 base. The CDR3 loop reads CAISEGTGEGRGQETQYF. The CDR3 bases are TGTGCCATCAGTGAAGGGACAGGGGAGGGTAGAGGCCAAGAGACCCAGTACTTC.

This clone was counted a few times. CDR3 coding DNA: TGTGCCAGCAGCTTGGAGAGGTCCTACGAGCAGTACTTC. It is translated as CASSLERSYEQYF. The chain joins TRBV5-4 to TRBJ2-7; D is unclear. Deletions cut 0 bases from V and 1 base from J, with 5 bases between. The CDR3 length is 13 residues. The V gene's germline CDR1 is SGHNT and CDR2 YYREEE (reference sequence). Full variable domain (remainder filled in from reference TRBV5-4 and TRBJ2-7): ETGVTQSPTHLIKTRGQQVTLRCSSQSGHNTVSWYQQALGQGPQFIFQYYREEENGRGNFPPRFSGLQFPNYSSELNVNALELDDSALYLCASSLERSYEQYFGPGTRLTVT.

The genes are TRBV19 and TRBJ2-3, with 8 bases lining up with TRBD2. This CDR3 is built from 14 residues. Germline CDR1 is LNHDA and CDR2 is SQIVND (reference sequence). Losses at the gene ends were 5 bases for V and 3 bases for J; bases not matched to a gene: 4. CDR3 sequence reads: CASSPGLETDTQYF. CDR3 bases: TGTGCCAGTAGTCCGGGACTAGAAACAGATACGCAGTATTTT.

This chain links TRBV7-3 with TRBJ1-1, with 7 bases fitting TRBD1. The germline CDR1 and CDR2 sequences are SGHTA and FQGTGA. V shed 1 base and J 3 bases; nucleotides not matched to a gene: 5. This CDR3 has 15 residues. The CDR3 DNA is TGTGCCAGCAGCTTAAGTTCTGGGACAGACACTGAAGCTTTCTTT. It encodes CASSLSSGTDTEAFF.

V and J are TRBV3-1 (or the pseudogene TRBV3-2) and TRBJ2-5; TRBD1 is a possible D gene (6 bases). Trimming removed 6 bases from V and 1 base from J, with 12 bases in between. CDR1 and CDR2 from the germline V gene are LGHDT and YNNKEL (reference sequence). There are 14 residues in the CDR3. CDR3 nucleotides: TGTGCCAGCAGGGGAACAGGGATCCAAGAGACCCAGTACTTC. The encoded protein is CASRGTGIQETQYF.

V and J are TRBV7-9 and TRBJ1-1; 9 bases match TRBD1. Per germline, CDR1 SEHNR and CDR2 FQNEAQ (reference sequence). The CDR3 sequence is 16 residues long. Germline trimming cut 5 bases from V and 0 bases from J; bases unmatched to any gene: 7. The CDR3 DNA reads as TGTGCCAGCAGCCCGACAGGGGGGGGAATGAACACTGAAGCTTTCTTT. This encodes CASSPTGGGMNTEAFF.

The gene calls are TRBV5-1 and TRBJ2-7; D gene ambiguous. The CDR3 length is 12 residues. Deletions cut 3 bases from V and 7 bases from J, with 11 bases between. CDR1 is SGHRS, CDR2 YFSETQ, per germline. CDR3 in amino acids: CASSSLGEEQYF. CDR3 sequence (DNA): TGCGCCAGCAGCTCCCTGGGCGAAGAGCAGTACTTC.

This CDR3 reads CASAGGDYTEAFF. The CDR3 DNA is TGTGCCAGCGCAGGGGGCGATTACACTGAAGCTTTCTTT. The rearrangement links TRBV2 to TRBJ1-1, with 8 bases that match TRBD1. The trim removed 8 bases at V and 3 bases at J, leaving 5 bases unmatched. This CDR3 spans 13 amino acids. CDR1 SNHLY and CDR2 FYNNEI come from the germline V gene.

The chain employs TRBV28 and TRBJ2-7, with TRBD2 matching 13 bases. V was clipped by 8 bases and J by 2 bases; unmatched bases: 3. Per germline, CDR1 MDHEN and CDR2 SYDVKM. The CDR3 sequence is 14 residues long. CDR3 sequence: CASHTSGRAYEQYF. In nucleotides, the CDR3 is TGTGCCAGCCATACTAGCGGGAGGGCCTACGAGCAGTACTTC.

This rearrangement joins TRBV18 to TRBJ2-3; 8 nucleotides agree with TRBD1. The V and J ends lost 5 bases and 5 bases, in that order; junction bases with no gene match: 6. The CDR3 runs 14 residues. Germline loops: CDR1 KGHSH, CDR2 LQKENI. The CDR3 sequence: CASSIGQGLDTQYF. CDR3 coding DNA: TGTGCCAGCTCAATCGGACAGGGATTAGATACGCAGTATTTT.

The gene calls are TRBV11-2 and TRBJ1-5; 7 positions agree with TRBD1. V shed 3 bases, J shed 5 bases, and the junction held 4 bases outside the gene matches. CDR1 and CDR2 (germline): SGHAT, FQNNGV. This CDR3 comprises 14 residues. CDR3 bases: TGTGCCAGCAGCTTGACAGGGTGGGATCAGCCCCAGCATTTT. The encoded protein is CASSLTGWDQPQHF.

This chain links TRBV9 with TRBJ1-1; tentative D call: TRBD1 (5 bases). Germline V CDR1 and CDR2: SGDLS, YYNGEE. V was shortened by 0 bases and J by 5 bases, with 11 bases between the two germline ends. This CDR3 is built from 14 residues. CDR3 loop: CASSVAEGMTEAFF. The CDR3 DNA sequence: TGTGCCAGCAGCGTAGCGGAGGGGATGACTGAAGCTTTCTTT. The full variable domain, in which reference TRBV9 and TRBJ1-1 provide the parts outside the CDR3, is DSGVTQTPKHLITATGQRVTLRCSPRSGDLSVYWYQQSLDQGLQFLIQYYNGEERAKGNILERFSAQQFPDLHSELNLSSLELGDSALYFCASSVAEGMTEAFFGQGTRLTVV.

V is TRBV7-3 and J is TRBJ1-6; a weak D match, TRBD1 (5 bases). The germline gives CDR1 SGHTA, CDR2 FQGTGA. The V end lost 3 bases, the J end lost 9 bases, and 15 bases lay between the germline ends. The CDR3 sequence is 15 residues long. The CDR3 spells CASSLGGGGVSPLHF. The CDR3 DNA is TGTGCCAGCAGCTTGGGCGGGGGAGGGGTTTCACCCCTCCACTTT. Looking up the rest from reference TRBV7-3 and TRBJ1-6 gives the full variable domain: GAGVSQTPSNKVTEKGKYVELRCDPISGHTALYWYRQSLGQGPEFLIYFQGTGAADDSGLPNDRFFAVRPEGSVSTLKIQRTERGDSAVYLCASSLGGGGVSPLHFGNGTRLTVT.

The V gene is TRBV20-1, the J gene TRBJ2-7; D gene ambiguous. The V gene's germline CDR1 is DFQATT and CDR2 SNEGSKA (reference sequence). CDR3 length equals 12 residues. V was shortened by 3 bases and J by 3 bases, with 9 bases between the two germline ends. The CDR3 spells CSASPRVYEQYF. In nucleotides, the CDR3 is TGCAGTGCTAGTCCCCGGGTCTACGAGCAGTACTTC.

The chain is built from TRBV29-1 and TRBJ1-1; TRBD1 might be the D (6 bases). CDR3 size: 14 residues. V was trimmed by 2 bases and J by 1 base, leaving 11 bases between them. Germline V lookup: CDR1 SQVTM, CDR2 ANQGSEA. The CDR3 loop is CSVENLGQNTEAFF. The DNA of the CDR3 is TGCAGCGTTGAAAATTTGGGACAGAACACTGAAGCTTTCTTT.

This chain joins TRBV5-1 and TRBJ1-1, with D possibly matching TRBD1 (5 bases). V dropped 3 bases and J dropped 3 bases, with 12 bases sitting between them. CDR1 and CDR2 (germline): SGHRS, YFSETQ. The CDR3 loop spans 14 amino acids. The CDR3 loop reads CASSSGWGDTEAFF. In nucleotides, the CDR3 is TGCGCCAGCAGCTCGGGGTGGGGGGACACTGAAGCTTTCTTT.

The V and J genes are TRBV18 and TRBJ2-7; 7 nucleotides line up with TRBD1. Germline assignment: CDR1 KGHSH and CDR2 LQKENI. V dropped 6 bases and J dropped 3; count of bases not matched to a gene: 8. This CDR3 comprises 14 residues. CDR3 sequence reads: CASSLNRDSYEQYF. The CDR3, as DNA: TGTGCCAGCTCTCTCAACCGGGACAGCTACGAGCAGTACTTC.

The chain has TRBV7-9 and TRBJ1-3; possible D gene TRBD1, 5 bases. Looked up from germline, CDR1 is SEHNR and CDR2 is FQNEAQ (reference sequence). The CDR3 extends over 12 amino acids. Trimming shortened V by 6 bases and J by 8 bases, and 11 bases separated the two germline ends. This CDR3 is CASRPLGDTIYF. In DNA, the CDR3 is TGTGCCAGCAGACCTCTAGGGGACACCATATATTTT. Looking up the rest from reference TRBV7-9 and TRBJ1-3 gives the full variable domain: DTGVSQNPRHKITKRGQNVTFRCDPISEHNRLYWYRQTLGQGPEFLTYFQNEAQLEKSRLLSDRFSAERPKGSFSTLEIQRTEQGDSAMYLCASRPLGDTIYFGEGSWLTVV.

V usage is TRBV5-1 and J usage is TRBJ2-6, with TRBD1 matching 7 bases. In germline, CDR1 is SGHRS, CDR2 YFSETQ. V shed 3 bases, J shed 0 bases, and the junction held 0 bases outside the gene matches. CDR3 length equals 15 residues. The CDR3 is CASSWDSSGANVLTF. The CDR3 DNA is TGCGCCAGCAGCTGGGACAGCTCTGGGGCCAACGTCCTGACTTTC. The variable domain in full, with the rest retrieved from reference TRBV5-1 and TRBJ2-6, is KAGVTQTPRYLIKTRGQQVTLSCSPISGHRSVSWYQQTPGQGLQFLFEYFSETQRNKGNFPGRFSGRQFSNSRSEMNVSTLELGDSALYLCASSWDSSGANVLTFGAGSRLTVL.

In DNA form, the CDR3 reads TGCGCCAGCAGCTCTCCGGGACAGGGTTTCGATGAGCAGTTCTTC. Translation: CASSSPGQGFDEQFF. V is TRBV5-1 and J is TRBJ2-1; TRBD1 matches 9 bases. The V and J ends lost 3 bases and 8 bases, in that order; junction bases with no gene match: 9. CDR3 length: 15 residues. Germline V CDR1 and CDR2: SGHRS, YFSETQ.

This sequence joins TRBV19 and TRBJ1-6, with D perhaps TRBD1 (5 bases). The germline V and J ends were trimmed by 3 bases and 5 bases, with 14 bases remaining between them. Germline V gene data show CDR1 as LNHDA and CDR2 as SQIVND (reference sequence). The CDR3 is 16 residues long. This CDR3 reads CASSIKRTLDNSPLHF. The CDR3 DNA sequence: TGTGCCAGTAGTATTAAACGGACACTGGATAATTCACCCCTCCACTTT.

The chain couples TRBV28 to TRBJ1-5, with 9 bases identical to TRBD1. Per the germline V gene, CDR1 is MDHEN and CDR2 is SYDVKM. Losses at the gene ends were 4 bases for V and 9 bases for J; bases not matched to a gene: 19. The CDR3 length is 18 residues. Here the CDR3 reads CASSSGTGSKIRNGPQHF. The DNA of the CDR3 is TGTGCCAGCAGTTCCGGGACAGGGTCAAAGATACGTAATGGGCCCCAGCATTTT.

V usage is TRBV15 and J usage is TRBJ1-2, with 11 bases aligning to TRBD1. Germline trimming cut 4 bases from V and 7 bases from J; bases unmatched to any gene: 5. The V gene's germline CDR1 is LNHNV and CDR2 YYDKDF (reference sequence). This CDR3 has 14 amino acids. The DNA for the CDR3 is TGTGCCACCAGCACGGGACAGGGGGAATCTGGCTACACCTTC. Protein sequence: CATSTGQGESGYTF. The complete variable domain, with remaining parts taken from reference TRBV15 and TRBJ1-2, reads DAMVIQNPRYQVTQFGKPVTLSCSQTLNHNVMYWYQQKSSQAPKLLFHYYDKDFNNEADTPDNFQSRRPNTSFCFLDIRSPGLGDTAMYLCATSTGQGESGYTFGSGTRLTVV.